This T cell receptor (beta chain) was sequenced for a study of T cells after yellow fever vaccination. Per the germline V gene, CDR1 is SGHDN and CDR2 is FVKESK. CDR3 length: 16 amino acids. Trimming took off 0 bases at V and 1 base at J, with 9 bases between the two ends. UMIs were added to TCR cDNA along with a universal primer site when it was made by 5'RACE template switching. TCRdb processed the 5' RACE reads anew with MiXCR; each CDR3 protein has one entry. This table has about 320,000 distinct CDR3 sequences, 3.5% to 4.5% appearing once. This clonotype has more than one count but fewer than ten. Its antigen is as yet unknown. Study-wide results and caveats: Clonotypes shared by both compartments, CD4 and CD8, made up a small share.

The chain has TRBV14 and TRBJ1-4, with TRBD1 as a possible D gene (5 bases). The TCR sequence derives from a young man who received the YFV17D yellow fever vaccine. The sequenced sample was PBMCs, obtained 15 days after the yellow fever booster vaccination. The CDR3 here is CASSQDWQGTNEKLFF. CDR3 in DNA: TGTGCCAGCAGCCAAGATTGGCAGGGAACTAATGAAAAACTGTTTTTT.